Presented here are 21 T cell receptor beta chains from one specimen sequenced in a study of blood T cells in healthy people across ages. Alongside a J-beta primer mix, a sample-barcoded 5' primer served in a second PCR lasting roughly 6 to 11 cycles. TCRdb reprocessed the 5' RACE reads with MiXCR, giving one entry per CDR3 protein. The repertoire has some 760,000 distinct CDR3 sequences, around 25% of them found once; the top ten carry 9.4%. These data were also filed under a second study, of T cells of mothers and their children.

The sample consisted of blood. The receptor set was obtained from a boy aged 5-17 years in good health.

This clonotype was observed a few times. The chain has TRBV6-6 and TRBJ1-1, with 8 bases aligning to TRBD1. V lost 4 bases and J lost 4; bases outside the gene matches: 5. The germline gives CDR1 MNHNY, CDR2 SVGAGI (reference sequence). The CDR3 totals 14 residues. This CDR3 is CASSSDRGATEAFF. The CDR3 DNA is TGTGCCAGCAGTTCTGACAGGGGTGCCACTGAAGCTTTCTTT.

The chain is built from TRBV5-5 and TRBJ2-1, with 7 bases identical to TRBD2. Germline V gives CDR1 SGHKS, CDR2 YYEKEE (reference sequence). This CDR3 is 17 amino acids long. The V gene end was trimmed by 4 bases and the J gene end by 0 bases; junction bases not matched to a gene: 10. The CDR3 loop reads CASSPDGAGNSYNEQFF. In nucleotides, the CDR3 is TGTGCCAGCAGCCCGGATGGAGCGGGAAACTCCTACAATGAGCAGTTCTTC.

This clonotype came up a few times. V is TRBV7-9 and J is TRBJ1-2; 7 nucleotides agree with TRBD1. Germline CDR1 reads SEHNR; CDR2 reads FQNEAQ (reference sequence). The CDR3 is made up of 16 amino acids. The V gene end was trimmed by 5 bases and the J gene end by 4 bases; junction bases not matched to a gene: 13. In DNA form, the CDR3 reads TGTGCCAGCAGCCCCGGGGACAGCGGATTCTCCTATGGCTACACCTTC. Its translation: CASSPGDSGFSYGYTF.

In its sample, this clonotype was seen many times. At one end, the junction sequence differs from germline, possibly due to a read error. The chain has TRBV7-7 and TRBJ2-3; D remains ambiguous. The germline V gene has CDR1 SSHAT and CDR2 FNYEAQ (reference sequence). The length of the CDR3 is 13 residues. CDR3: CASSSGDTDTQYF. CDR3 bases: TGTGCTAGCAGCTCGGGTGACACAGATACGCAGTATTTT.

The chain has TRBV9 and TRBJ1-1, with unresolved D. V was trimmed by 4 bases and J by 3 bases, leaving 16 bases between them. Germline V gives CDR1 SGDLS, CDR2 YYNGEE. The CDR3 has 15 amino acids. CDR3 residues: CASSTGPTLYTEAFF. The DNA for the CDR3 is TGTGCCAGCAGCACCGGACCGACCTTATACACTGAAGCTTTCTTT. Filled out from reference TRBV9 and TRBJ1-1, the complete variable domain reads DSGVTQTPKHLITATGQRVTLRCSPRSGDLSVYWYQQSLDQGLQFLIQYYNGEERAKGNILERFSAQQFPDLHSELNLSSLELGDSALYFCASSTGPTLYTEAFFGQGTRLTVV.

This clonotype was counted between two and nine times. V usage is TRBV11-1 and J usage is TRBJ2-1; 15 positions agree with TRBD2. Germline V gene lookup returns CDR1 SGHAT and CDR2 FQDESV (reference sequence). V trimming: 4 bases; J trimming: 0 bases; junction bases outside the gene matches: 13. The CDR3 extends over 21 amino acids. CDR3 region: CASSSSSGTSGGTGSYNEQFF. CDR3 bases: TGTGCCAGCAGCTCGAGCTCCGGGACTAGCGGGGGGACCGGCTCCTACAATGAGCAGTTCTTC.

This sequence joins TRBV12-3 or TRBV12-4 and TRBJ1-2; 8 nucleotides line up with TRBD1. The V and J ends lost 5 bases and 6 bases, in that order; junction bases with no gene match: 8. The CDR3 contains 14 residues. In nucleotides, the CDR3 is TGTGCCAGCAGTCCCTCGGCGGACAGGGATGGCTACACCTTC. Translated: CASSPSADRDGYTF.

The chain links TRBV29-1 to TRBJ2-1, with TRBD1 as a possible D gene (6 bases). V was shortened by 3 bases and J by 8 bases, with 14 bases between the two germline ends. This CDR3 has 13 amino acids. CDR1 is SQVTM and CDR2 is ANQGSEA in the germline V gene. This CDR3 reads CSVDRGISYEQFF. The DNA for the CDR3 is TGCAGCGTTGACAGGGGTATAAGCTATGAGCAGTTCTTC.

This clonotype is a singleton in its sample. The J gene is TRBJ2-1, the V gene TRBV2; 14 bases are shared with TRBD2. The end of the DNA aligns better with TRBJ2-7, so the J call may be wrong. This CDR3 region has 15 residues. Germline V gene lookup returns CDR1 SNHLY and CDR2 FYNNEI. Written as DNA, the CDR3 is TGTGCCAGCGGGGGACTAGCGGGGGTTGTCGACGAGCAGTACTTC. It codes for CASGGLAGVVDEQYF.

Concerning this clonotype: The CDR3 does not close with the conserved phenylalanine or tryptophan, likely indicating a read error. Because the CDR3's place on the DNA is in doubt, the DNA is left out and the CDR3 is given as listed by TCRdb. The genes are TRBV28 and TRBJ2-5; the tabulated D call, TRBD1, remains unverified against the DNA. The CDR3 length equals 13 residues, ends included. The germline CDR1 and CDR2 sequences are MDHEN and SYDVKM. CDR3 protein: CASSRPGTGGFII.

This clonotype occurred a few times. V and J are TRBV7-3 and TRBJ2-3, with a possible D match to TRBD2 (6 bases). There are 16 residues in the CDR3. V lost 0 bases to trimming and J lost 4 bases, with 14 bases between them. CDR1 and CDR2 (germline): SGHTA, FQGTGA. DNA for the CDR3: TGTGCCAGCAGCTTAACCGGGGGATTTAGCGCAGATACGCAGTATTTT. Protein product: CASSLTGGFSADTQYF.

V gene TRBV18 combines with J gene TRBJ2-6; no clear D gene. V was trimmed by 3 bases and J by 0 bases, leaving 12 bases between them. CDR3 length: 17 amino acids. Germline values: CDR1 KGHSH, CDR2 LQKENI. CDR3 residues: CASSPDGETSGANVLTF. The CDR3 bases are TGTGCCAGCTCACCCGACGGAGAAACCTCTGGGGCCAACGTCCTGACTTTC.

The chain is built from TRBV29-1 and TRBJ2-5, with TRBD2 identical over 8 bases. V shed 7 bases and J 1 base; nucleotides not matched to a gene: 5. The CDR3 is 13 amino acids. The germline V gene has CDR1 SQVTM and CDR2 ANQGSEA. The CDR3 loop is CSGRLALQETQYF. CDR3 nucleotides: TGCAGCGGCCGACTAGCGCTCCAAGAGACCCAGTACTTC.

This sequence joins TRBV6-1 and TRBJ1-2, with TRBD1 identical over 7 bases. Germline-derived CDR1 and CDR2 are MNHNS and SASEGT. The CDR3 runs 16 residues. The V and J ends lost 3 bases and 3 bases, in that order; junction bases with no gene match: 10. The CDR3 DNA follows: TGTGCCAGCAGTGATTCGGGGGGGACAGCAGACTATGGCTACACCTTC. It encodes CASSDSGGTADYGYTF.

On this clonotype: Compared with germline, one end of the junction differs, possibly owing to a read error. This rearrangement joins TRBV7-7 to TRBJ1-3; D is ambiguous. Per the germline V gene, CDR1 is SSHAT and CDR2 is FNYEAQ (reference sequence). The CDR3 sequence is 15 residues long. This chain's CDR3 is CASSLAPGEGNTIYF. DNA for the CDR3: TGTGCTAGCAGCTTAGCCCCGGGAGAAGGAAACACCATATATTTT.

This clonotype was counted once. V usage is TRBV18 and J usage is TRBJ1-2, with unresolved D. Trimming removed 0 bases at V and 7 bases at J, with 9 bases between. The CDR3 sequence is 13 residues long. Germline CDR1 KGHSH, CDR2 LQKENI. This chain's CDR3 is CASSPPAGSGYTF. CDR3 nucleotides: TGTGCCAGCTCACCACCCGCAGGAAGTGGCTACACCTTC.

The V call is TRBV20-1, the J call TRBJ2-5; 10 positions match TRBD2. The CDR3 totals 17 residues. The V segment lost 0 bases and the J segment 4 bases; nucleotides outside the gene matches: 11. Germline V gene lookup returns CDR1 DFQATT and CDR2 SNEGSKA (reference sequence). The CDR3 loop reads CSARDMILAGIVETQYF. Written as DNA, the CDR3 is TGCAGTGCTAGAGATATGATACTAGCGGGAATCGTAGAGACCCAGTACTTC.

In DNA, the CDR3 is TGTGCCACCAGTGACTTCGATCAGAACTATGGCTACACCTTC. Translation gives CATSDFDQNYGYTF. The rearrangement links TRBV24-1 to TRBJ1-2, with D unresolved. The germline V and J ends were trimmed by 4 bases and 2 bases, with 10 bases remaining between them. The CDR3 runs 14 residues. Germline values: CDR1 KGHDR, CDR2 SFDVKD.

This clonotype was seen only a few times. The rearrangement joins TRBV10-3 to TRBJ1-2; maybe TRBD1 (6 bases). Trimming cost V 3 bases and J 3 bases, with 14 bases left between them. Germline V CDR1 and CDR2: ENHRY, SYGVKD. The CDR3 has 15 residues. The CDR3 loop reads CAISDGQNLYYGYTF. CDR3 nucleotide sequence: TGTGCCATCAGTGACGGACAGAATCTTTACTATGGCTACACCTTC.

There are a few counts of this clonotype. The chain has TRBV6-6 and TRBJ2-3; 7 bases align to TRBD2. This CDR3 region has 15 residues. Germline V lookup: CDR1 MNHNY, CDR2 SVGAGI (reference sequence). V dropped 7 bases and J dropped 2; count of bases not matched to a gene: 9. Here the CDR3 reads CASTHWGGTTDTQYF. CDR3 in DNA: TGTGCCAGCACTCACTGGGGGGGGACCACAGATACGCAGTATTTT.

This clonotype appeared a few times. The chain is built from TRBV4-3 and TRBJ2-5; 10 bases map to TRBD1. TRBJ2-7 explains the end of the DNA better; the J call may be wrong. Germline V lookup: CDR1 LGHNA, CDR2 YSLEER. This CDR3 is 15 amino acids long. Here the CDR3 reads CASSQLTGGTHEQYF. The CDR3 nucleotides read TGCGCCAGCAGCCAACTGACAGGGGGCACGCACGAGCAGTACTTC.